This TCR beta chain was sequenced during a study of T cell clones after liver transplantation. Study details: TCRbeta sequencing after a pre-transplant mixed lymphocyte reaction identified graft-donor-reactive clones, later tracked in post-transplant blood. Three of the eight recipients were HCV-positive; the rest had non-autoimmune, non-viral transplant indications. Study findings and constraints: Rather than being deleted, graft donor-reactive T cells may have moved into the graft.

About this clone itself: Antigen unknown.

Produced via immunoSEQ multiplex PCR; TCRdb's table is partial and in-frame only. The table records more than 100,000 clones, 84% of them present only once. CDR1 is SGHRS, CDR2 YFSETQ, per germline. This CDR3 spans 15 amino acids. V was clipped by 4 bases and J by 4 bases; unmatched bases: 5. The clonotype comes from a human patient who received a liver transplant. Certain T cells may be donor cells from the graft. The source was CD4+ T cells from blood, collected approximately 50 months after liver transplant. The chain joins TRBV5-1 to TRBJ1-6; 7 bases align to TRBD1. The CDR3 DNA is TGCGCCAGCAGCGCGGGGACAGAGTATAATTCACCCCTCCACTTT. It is translated as CASSAGTEYNSPLHF. The full variable domain, with the rest looked up from reference TRBV5-1 and TRBJ1-6, is KAGVTQTPRYLIKTRGQQVTLSCSPISGHRSVSWYQQTPGQGLQFLFEYFSETQRNKGNFPGRFSGRQFSNSRSEMNVSTLELGDSALYLCASSAGTEYNSPLHFGNGTRLTVT.